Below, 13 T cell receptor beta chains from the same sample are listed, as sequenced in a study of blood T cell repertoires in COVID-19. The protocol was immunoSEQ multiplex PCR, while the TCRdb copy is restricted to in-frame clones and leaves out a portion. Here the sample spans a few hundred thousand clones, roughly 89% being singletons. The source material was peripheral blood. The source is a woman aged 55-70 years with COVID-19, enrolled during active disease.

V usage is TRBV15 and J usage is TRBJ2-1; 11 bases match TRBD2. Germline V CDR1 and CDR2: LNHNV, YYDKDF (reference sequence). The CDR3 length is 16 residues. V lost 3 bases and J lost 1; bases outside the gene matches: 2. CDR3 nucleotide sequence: TGTGCCACCAGCAGGGGACTAGCGGCGTCCTACAATGAGCAGTTCTTC. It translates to CATSRGLAASYNEQFF.

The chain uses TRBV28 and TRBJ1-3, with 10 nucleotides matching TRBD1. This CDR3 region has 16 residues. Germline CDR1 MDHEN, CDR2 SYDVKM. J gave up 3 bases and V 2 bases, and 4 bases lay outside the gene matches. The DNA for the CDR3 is TGTGCCAGCAGTTTAGTGGGGACAGGGGTTGGAAACACCATATATTTT. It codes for CASSLVGTGVGNTIYF.

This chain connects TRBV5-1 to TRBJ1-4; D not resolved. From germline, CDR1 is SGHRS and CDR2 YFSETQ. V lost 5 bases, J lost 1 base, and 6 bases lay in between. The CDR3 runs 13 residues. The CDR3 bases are TGCGCCAGCAGAGAGATAACTAATGAAAAACTGTTTTTT. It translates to CASREITNEKLFF.

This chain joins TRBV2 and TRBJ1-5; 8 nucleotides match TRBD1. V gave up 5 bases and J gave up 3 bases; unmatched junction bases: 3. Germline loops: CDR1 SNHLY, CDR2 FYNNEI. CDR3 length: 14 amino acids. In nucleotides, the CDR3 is TGTGCCAGCAGTAGGGACAGGAACAATCAGCCCCAGCATTTT. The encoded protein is CASSRDRNNQPQHF.

The CDR3 loop reads CAISESGLGNEKLFF. CDR3 sequence (DNA): TGTGCCATCAGTGAGTCGGGACTCGGTAATGAAAAACTGTTTTTT. This chain links TRBV10-3 with TRBJ1-4; tentatively, D is TRBD1 (5 bases). Trimming removed 0 bases at V and 4 bases at J, with 9 bases between. Germline V gene lookup returns CDR1 ENHRY and CDR2 SYGVKD. The CDR3 sequence is 15 residues long.

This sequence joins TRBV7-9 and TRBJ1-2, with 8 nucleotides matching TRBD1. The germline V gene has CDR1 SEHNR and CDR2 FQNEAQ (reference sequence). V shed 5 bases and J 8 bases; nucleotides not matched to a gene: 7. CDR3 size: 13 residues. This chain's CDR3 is CASSPTGEGGYTF. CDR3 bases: TGTGCCAGCAGCCCGACAGGGGAGGGAGGCTACACCTTC. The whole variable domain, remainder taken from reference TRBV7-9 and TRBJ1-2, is DTGVSQNPRHKITKRGQNVTFRCDPISEHNRLYWYRQTLGQGPEFLTYFQNEAQLEKSRLLSDRFSAERPKGSFSTLEIQRTEQGDSAMYLCASSPTGEGGYTFGSGTRLTVV.

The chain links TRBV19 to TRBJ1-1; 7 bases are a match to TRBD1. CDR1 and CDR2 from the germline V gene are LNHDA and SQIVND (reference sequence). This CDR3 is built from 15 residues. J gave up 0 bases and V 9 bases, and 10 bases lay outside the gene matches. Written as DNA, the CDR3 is TGTGCCAGAAAAAGGGACAGACCGATGAACACTGAAGCTTTCTTT. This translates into CARKRDRPMNTEAFF.

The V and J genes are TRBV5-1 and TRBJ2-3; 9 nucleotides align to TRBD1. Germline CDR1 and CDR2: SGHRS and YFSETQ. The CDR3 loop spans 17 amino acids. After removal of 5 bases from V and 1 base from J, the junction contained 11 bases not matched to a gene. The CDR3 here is CASSRLGGQGRTDTQYF. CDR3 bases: TGCGCCAGCAGTCGTTTGGGGGGACAGGGCCGCACAGATACGCAGTATTTT. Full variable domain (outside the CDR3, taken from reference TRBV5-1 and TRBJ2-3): KAGVTQTPRYLIKTRGQQVTLSCSPISGHRSVSWYQQTPGQGLQFLFEYFSETQRNKGNFPGRFSGRQFSNSRSEMNVSTLELGDSALYLCASSRLGGQGRTDTQYFGPGTRLTVL.

CDR3 coding DNA: TGCGCCAGCAGCCAAGATCGAGCCAGGGGGAACTCTGGGGCCAACGTCCTGACTTTC. The encoded protein is CASSQDRARGNSGANVLTF. The chain has TRBV4-1 and TRBJ2-6; 7 bases are a match to TRBD1. The ends lost 0 bases at V and 0 bases at J; junction bases unmatched: 8. The CDR3 runs to 19 residues. CDR1 is MGHRA, CDR2 YSYEKL, per germline.

The chain's CDR3 is CSASGRDYNSPLHF. CDR3 bases: TGCAGTGCTAGTGGGAGAGACTATAATTCACCCCTCCACTTT. The rearrangement uses TRBV20-1 and TRBJ1-6; D unclear. There are 14 residues in the CDR3. The V end was cut by 3 bases, the J end by 3 bases, with 9 bases between. Germline V CDR1 and CDR2: DFQATT, SNEGSKA (reference sequence).

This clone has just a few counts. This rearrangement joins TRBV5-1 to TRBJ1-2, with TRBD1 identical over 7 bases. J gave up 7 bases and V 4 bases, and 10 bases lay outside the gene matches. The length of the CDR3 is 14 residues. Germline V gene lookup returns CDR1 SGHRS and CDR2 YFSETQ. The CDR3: CASSGRQGTIGYTF. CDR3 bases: TGCGCCAGCAGCGGCCGACAGGGAACGATTGGCTACACCTTC.

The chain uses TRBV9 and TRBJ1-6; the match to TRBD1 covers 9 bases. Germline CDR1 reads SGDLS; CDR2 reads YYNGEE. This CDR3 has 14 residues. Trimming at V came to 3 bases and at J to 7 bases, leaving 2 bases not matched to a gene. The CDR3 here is CASSGTGVNSPLHF. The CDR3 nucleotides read TGTGCCAGCAGCGGGACAGGGGTAAATTCACCCCTCCACTTT.

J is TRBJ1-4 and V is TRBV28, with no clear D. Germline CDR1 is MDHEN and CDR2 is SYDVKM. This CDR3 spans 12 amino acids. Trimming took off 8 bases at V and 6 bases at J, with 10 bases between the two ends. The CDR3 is CASGGLDEKLFF. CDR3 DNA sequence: TGTGCCAGCGGAGGGCTCGATGAAAAACTGTTTTTT.